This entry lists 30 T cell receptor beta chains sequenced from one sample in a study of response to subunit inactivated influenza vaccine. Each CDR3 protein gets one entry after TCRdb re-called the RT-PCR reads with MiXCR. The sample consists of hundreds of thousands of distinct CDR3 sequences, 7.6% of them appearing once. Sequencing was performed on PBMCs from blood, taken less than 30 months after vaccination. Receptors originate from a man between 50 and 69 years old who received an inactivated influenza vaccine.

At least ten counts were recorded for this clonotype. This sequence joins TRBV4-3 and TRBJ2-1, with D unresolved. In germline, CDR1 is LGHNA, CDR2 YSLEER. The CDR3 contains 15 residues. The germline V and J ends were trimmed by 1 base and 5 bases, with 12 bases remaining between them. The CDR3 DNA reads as TGCGCCAGCAGCCAAGCATCCGGGTTTAACAATGAGCAGTTCTTC. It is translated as CASSQASGFNNEQFF.

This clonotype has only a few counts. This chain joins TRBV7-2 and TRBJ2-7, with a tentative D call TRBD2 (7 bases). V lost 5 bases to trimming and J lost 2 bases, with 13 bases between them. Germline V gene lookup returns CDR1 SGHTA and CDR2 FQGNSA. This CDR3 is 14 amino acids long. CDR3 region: CASSQGGGAYEQYF. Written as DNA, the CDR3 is TGTGCCAGCAGCCAAGGAGGGGGGGCCTACGAGCAGTACTTC.

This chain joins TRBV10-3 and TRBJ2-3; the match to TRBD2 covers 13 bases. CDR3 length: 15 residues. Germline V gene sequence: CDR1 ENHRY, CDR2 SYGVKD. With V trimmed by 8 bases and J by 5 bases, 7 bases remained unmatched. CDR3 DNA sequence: TGTGCCATCGACCAGGGACTAGCGGGGATAGATACGCAGTATTTT. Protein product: CAIDQGLAGIDTQYF.

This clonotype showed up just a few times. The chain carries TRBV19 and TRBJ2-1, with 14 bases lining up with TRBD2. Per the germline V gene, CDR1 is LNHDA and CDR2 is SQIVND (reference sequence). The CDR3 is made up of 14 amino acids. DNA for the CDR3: TGTGCTTCGAGACTAGCGGGAGGGCCTCGTGAGCAGTTCTTC. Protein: CASRLAGGPREQFF.

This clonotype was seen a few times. CDR3 loop: CASRRTGRQETQYF. The CDR3 DNA sequence: TGCGCCAGCAGGCGGACAGGGAGGCAAGAGACCCAGTACTTC. The V and J genes are TRBV5-1 and TRBJ2-5; TRBD1 matches at 8 bases. Germline V CDR1 and CDR2: SGHRS, YFSETQ. This CDR3 spans 14 amino acids. V lost 5 bases, J lost 2 bases, and 5 bases stayed unmatched.

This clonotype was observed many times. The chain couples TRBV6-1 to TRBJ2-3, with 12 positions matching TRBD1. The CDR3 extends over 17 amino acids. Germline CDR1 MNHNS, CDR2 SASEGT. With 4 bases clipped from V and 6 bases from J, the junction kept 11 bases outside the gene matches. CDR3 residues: CASSAQGQGAKRDTQYF. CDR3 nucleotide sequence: TGTGCCAGCAGTGCCCAGGGACAGGGGGCGAAGAGGGATACGCAGTATTTT.

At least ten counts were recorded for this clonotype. CDR3 amino acids: CASSGTGRTYEQYF. The CDR3 DNA is TGCGCCAGCAGTGGGACAGGGAGGACCTACGAGCAGTACTTC. The chain is built from TRBV5-1 and TRBJ2-7; 9 bases match TRBD1. Germline assignment: CDR1 SGHRS and CDR2 YFSETQ. The CDR3 is made up of 14 amino acids. Trimming removed 5 bases from V and 2 bases from J; junction bases left unmatched: 5.

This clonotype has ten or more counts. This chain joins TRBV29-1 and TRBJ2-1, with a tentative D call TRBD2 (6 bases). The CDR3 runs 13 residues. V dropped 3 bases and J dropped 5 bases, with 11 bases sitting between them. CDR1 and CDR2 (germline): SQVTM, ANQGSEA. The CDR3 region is CSVDSSEDNEQFF. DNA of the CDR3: TGCAGCGTTGACTCTAGCGAAGACAATGAGCAGTTCTTC.

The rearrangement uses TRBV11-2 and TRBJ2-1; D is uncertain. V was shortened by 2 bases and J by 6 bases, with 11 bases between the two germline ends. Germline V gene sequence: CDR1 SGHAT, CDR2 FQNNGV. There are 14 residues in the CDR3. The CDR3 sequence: CASSLPPRSNEQFF. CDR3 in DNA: TGTGCCAGCAGCTTACCCCCTCGTAGCAATGAGCAGTTCTTC. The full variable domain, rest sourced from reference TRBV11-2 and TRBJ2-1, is EAGVAQSPRYKIIEKRQSVAFWCNPISGHATLYWYQQILGQGPKLLIQFQNNGVVDDSQLPKDRFSAERLKGVDSTLKIQPAKLEDSAVYLCASSLPPRSNEQFFGPGTRLTVL.

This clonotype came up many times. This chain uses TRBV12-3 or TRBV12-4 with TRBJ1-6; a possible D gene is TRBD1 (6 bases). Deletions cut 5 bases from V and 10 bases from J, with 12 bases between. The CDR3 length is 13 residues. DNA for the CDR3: TGTGCCAGCAGTCAGGGGTTTAGGTCACCCCTCCACTTT. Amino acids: CASSQGFRSPLHF.

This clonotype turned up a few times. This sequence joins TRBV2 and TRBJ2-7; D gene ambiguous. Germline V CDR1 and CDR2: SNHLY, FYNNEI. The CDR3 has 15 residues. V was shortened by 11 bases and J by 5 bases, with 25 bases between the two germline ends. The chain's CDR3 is CASLIPSSLTNEQYF. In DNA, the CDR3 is TGTGCCTCCCTTATACCCTCCTCCCTCACTAACGAGCAGTACTTC.

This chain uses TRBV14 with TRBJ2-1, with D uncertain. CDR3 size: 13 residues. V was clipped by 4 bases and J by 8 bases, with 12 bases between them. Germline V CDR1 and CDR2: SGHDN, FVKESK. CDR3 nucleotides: TGTGCCAGCAGCCGGTGGAGTGGTGATGAGCAGTTCTTC. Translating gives CASSRWSGDEQFF.

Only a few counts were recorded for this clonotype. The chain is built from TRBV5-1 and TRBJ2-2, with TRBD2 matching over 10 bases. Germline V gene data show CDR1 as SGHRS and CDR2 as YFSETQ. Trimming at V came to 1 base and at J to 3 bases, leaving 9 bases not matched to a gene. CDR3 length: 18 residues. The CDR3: CASSLPSGGASDTGELFF. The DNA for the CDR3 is TGCGCCAGCAGCTTGCCCAGCGGGGGGGCCAGCGACACCGGGGAGCTGTTTTTT.

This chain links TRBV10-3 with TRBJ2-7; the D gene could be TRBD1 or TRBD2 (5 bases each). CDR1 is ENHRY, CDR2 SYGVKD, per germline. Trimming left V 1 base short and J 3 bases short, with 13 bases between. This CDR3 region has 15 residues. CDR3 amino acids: CAISEFPLGGYEQYF. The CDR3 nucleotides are TGTGCCATCAGTGAGTTTCCACTTGGGGGCTACGAGCAGTACTTC.

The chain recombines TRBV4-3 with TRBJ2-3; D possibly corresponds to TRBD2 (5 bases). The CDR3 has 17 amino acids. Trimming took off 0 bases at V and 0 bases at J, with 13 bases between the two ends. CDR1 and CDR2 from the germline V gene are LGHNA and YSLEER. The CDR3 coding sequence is TGCGCCAGCAGCCAAGAACCCCGAGGGTACAGCACAGATACGCAGTATTTT. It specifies CASSQEPRGYSTDTQYF.

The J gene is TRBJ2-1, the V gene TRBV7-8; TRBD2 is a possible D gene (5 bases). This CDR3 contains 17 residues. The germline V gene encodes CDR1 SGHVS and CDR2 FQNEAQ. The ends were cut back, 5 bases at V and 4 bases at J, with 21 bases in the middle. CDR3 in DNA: TGTGCCAGCAGCCCTGACCCCCAGCGGAGATTATACAATGAGCAGTTCTTC. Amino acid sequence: CASSPDPQRRLYNEQFF. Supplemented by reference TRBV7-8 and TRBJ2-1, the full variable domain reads GAGVSQSPRYKVAKRGQDVALRCDPISGHVSLFWYQQALGQGPEFLTYFQNEAQLDKSGLPSDRFFAERPEGSVSTLKIQRTQQEDSAVYLCASSPDPQRRLYNEQFFGPGTRLTVL.

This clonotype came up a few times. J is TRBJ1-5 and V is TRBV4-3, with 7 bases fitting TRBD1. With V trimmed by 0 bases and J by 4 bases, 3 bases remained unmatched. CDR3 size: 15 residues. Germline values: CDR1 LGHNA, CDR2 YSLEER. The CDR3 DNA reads TGCGCCAGCAGCCAAGATTGGGACAGTAATCAGCCCCAGCATTTT. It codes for CASSQDWDSNQPQHF.

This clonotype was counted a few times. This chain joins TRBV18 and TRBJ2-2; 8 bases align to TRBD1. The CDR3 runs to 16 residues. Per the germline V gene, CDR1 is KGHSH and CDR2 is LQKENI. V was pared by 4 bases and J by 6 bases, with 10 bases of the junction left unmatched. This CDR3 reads CASSLLTGELSGELFF. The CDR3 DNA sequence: TGTGCCAGCTCACTACTGACAGGGGAGCTTTCCGGGGAGCTGTTTTTT.

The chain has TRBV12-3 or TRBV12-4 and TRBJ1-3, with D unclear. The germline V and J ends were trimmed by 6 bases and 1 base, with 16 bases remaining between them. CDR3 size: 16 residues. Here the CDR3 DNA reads TGTGCCAGCAGGCCCTCAGTCGGCGCTTCTGGAAACACCATATATTTT. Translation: CASRPSVGASGNTIYF.

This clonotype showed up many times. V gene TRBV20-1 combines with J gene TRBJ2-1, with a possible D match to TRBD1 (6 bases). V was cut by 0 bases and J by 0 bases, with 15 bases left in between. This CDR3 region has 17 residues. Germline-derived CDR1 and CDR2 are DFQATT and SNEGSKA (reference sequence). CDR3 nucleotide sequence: TGCAGTGCTAGAGATCAAGAGCGGACAGACTCCTACAATGAGCAGTTCTTC. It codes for CSARDQERTDSYNEQFF.

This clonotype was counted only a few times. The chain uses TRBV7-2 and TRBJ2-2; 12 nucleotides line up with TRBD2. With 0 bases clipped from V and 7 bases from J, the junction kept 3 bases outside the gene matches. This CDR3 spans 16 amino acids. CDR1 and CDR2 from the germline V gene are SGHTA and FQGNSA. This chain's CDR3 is CASSLAGTSGFGELFF. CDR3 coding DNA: TGTGCCAGCAGCTTAGCGGGGACTAGCGGGTTCGGGGAGCTGTTTTTT. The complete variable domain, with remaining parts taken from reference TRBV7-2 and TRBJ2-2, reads GAGVSQSPSNKVTEKGKDVELRCDPISGHTALYWYRQSLGQGLEFLIYFQGNSAPDKSGLPSDRFSAERTGGSVSTLTIQRTQQEDSAVYLCASSLAGTSGFGELFFGEGSRLTVL.

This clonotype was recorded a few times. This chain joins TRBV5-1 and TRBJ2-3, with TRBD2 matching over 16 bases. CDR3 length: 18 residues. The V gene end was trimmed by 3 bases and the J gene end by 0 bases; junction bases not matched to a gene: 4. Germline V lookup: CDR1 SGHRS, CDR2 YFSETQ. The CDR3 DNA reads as TGCGCCAGCAGCTCGGGACTAGCGGGGGGGCCGAGCACAGATACGCAGTATTTT. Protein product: CASSSGLAGGPSTDTQYF.

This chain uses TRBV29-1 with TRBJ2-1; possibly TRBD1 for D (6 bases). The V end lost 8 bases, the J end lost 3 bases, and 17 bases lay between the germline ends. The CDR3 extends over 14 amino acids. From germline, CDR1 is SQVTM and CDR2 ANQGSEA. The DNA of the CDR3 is TGCAGCATTTCTACGAGGGGGAACTACAATGAGCAGTTCTTC. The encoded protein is CSISTRGNYNEQFF.

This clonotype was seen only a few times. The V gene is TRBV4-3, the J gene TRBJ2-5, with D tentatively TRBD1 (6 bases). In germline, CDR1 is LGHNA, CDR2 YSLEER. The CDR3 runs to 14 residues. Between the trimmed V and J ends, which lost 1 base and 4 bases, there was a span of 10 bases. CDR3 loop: CASSQAQGRETQYF. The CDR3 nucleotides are TGCGCCAGCAGCCAAGCACAGGGACGAGAGACCCAGTACTTC.

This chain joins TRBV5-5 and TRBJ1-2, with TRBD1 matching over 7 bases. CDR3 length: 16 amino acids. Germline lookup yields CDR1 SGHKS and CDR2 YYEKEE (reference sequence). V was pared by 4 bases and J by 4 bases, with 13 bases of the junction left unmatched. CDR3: CASSPSTGPFSYGYTF. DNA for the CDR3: TGTGCCAGCAGCCCCTCGACAGGGCCCTTCTCCTATGGCTACACCTTC.

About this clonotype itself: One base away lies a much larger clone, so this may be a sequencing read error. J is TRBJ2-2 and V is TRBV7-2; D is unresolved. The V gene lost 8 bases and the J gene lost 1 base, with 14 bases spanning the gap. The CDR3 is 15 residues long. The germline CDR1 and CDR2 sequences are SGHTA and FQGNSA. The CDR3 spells CASSSVGLNTGELFF. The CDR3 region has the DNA TGTGCCAGCTCGAGCGTCGGCCTGAACACCGGGGAGCTGTTTTTT.

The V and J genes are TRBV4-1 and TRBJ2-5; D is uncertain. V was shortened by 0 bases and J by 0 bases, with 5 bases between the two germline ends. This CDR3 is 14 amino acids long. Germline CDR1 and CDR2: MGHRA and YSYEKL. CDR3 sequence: CASSQDRHQETQYF. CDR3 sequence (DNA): TGCGCCAGCAGCCAAGACAGGCACCAAGAGACCCAGTACTTC.

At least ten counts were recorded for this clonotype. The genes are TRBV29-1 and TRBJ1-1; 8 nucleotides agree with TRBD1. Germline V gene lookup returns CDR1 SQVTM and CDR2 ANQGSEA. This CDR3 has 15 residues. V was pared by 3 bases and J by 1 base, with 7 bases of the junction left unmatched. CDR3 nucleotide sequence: TGCAGCGTTGATGGACAGGGTGGAGGGAACACTGAAGCTTTCTTT. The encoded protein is CSVDGQGGGNTEAFF.

The CDR3 DNA is TGCAGTGCGCAGACTAGCGGGGGGCCAACAGATACGCAGTATTTT. This sequence encodes CSAQTSGGPTDTQYF. The chain has TRBV20-1 and TRBJ2-3; 13 bases match TRBD2. The CDR3 is 15 residues long. The V segment lost 6 bases and the J segment 3 bases; nucleotides outside the gene matches: 6. Germline V gene lookup returns CDR1 DFQATT and CDR2 SNEGSKA (reference sequence).

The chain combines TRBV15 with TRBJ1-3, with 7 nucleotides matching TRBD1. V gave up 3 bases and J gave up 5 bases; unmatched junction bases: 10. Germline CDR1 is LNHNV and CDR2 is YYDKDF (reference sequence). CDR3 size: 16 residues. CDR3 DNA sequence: TGTGCCACCAGCAGGCTACCAGGGACAGCTAGAAACACCATATATTTT. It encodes CATSRLPGTARNTIYF.